The clone carrying this T cell receptor beta chain is deemed medium-sized (0.01 to 0.1%). The antigen remains undetermined. CDR3 length: 15 amino acids. The germline V gene encodes CDR1 LNHDA and CDR2 SQIVND (reference sequence). The trim removed 5 bases at V and 7 bases at J, leaving 9 bases unmatched. Produced via immunoSEQ multiplex PCR; TCRdb's table is partial and in-frame only. The table lists some 58,000 clones, approximately 88% of them singletons. This specimen comes from a study of T cell responses to AZD1222 COVID-19 vaccine. Overall study results and limits: Nearly half of spike-specific TCRs reportedly go after variant regions that carry no mutations. No day 14 peak samples; only post-peak repertoires were characterized. CD4 TCRs covered the whole spike, strongest at regions 160-218 and 743-854. Only 5 to 7 individuals given AZD1222 were seropositive at baseline.

Sequenced material: peripheral blood, taken on day 0 of AZD1222 vaccination. The chain is built from TRBV19 and TRBJ1-2; 11 bases match TRBD1. The sequence derives from an adult in good health. In DNA form, the CDR3 reads TGTGCCAGTAGTGCCTGGACAGGGGGCGAATTTGGCTACACCTTC. Amino acids: CASSAWTGGEFGYTF.